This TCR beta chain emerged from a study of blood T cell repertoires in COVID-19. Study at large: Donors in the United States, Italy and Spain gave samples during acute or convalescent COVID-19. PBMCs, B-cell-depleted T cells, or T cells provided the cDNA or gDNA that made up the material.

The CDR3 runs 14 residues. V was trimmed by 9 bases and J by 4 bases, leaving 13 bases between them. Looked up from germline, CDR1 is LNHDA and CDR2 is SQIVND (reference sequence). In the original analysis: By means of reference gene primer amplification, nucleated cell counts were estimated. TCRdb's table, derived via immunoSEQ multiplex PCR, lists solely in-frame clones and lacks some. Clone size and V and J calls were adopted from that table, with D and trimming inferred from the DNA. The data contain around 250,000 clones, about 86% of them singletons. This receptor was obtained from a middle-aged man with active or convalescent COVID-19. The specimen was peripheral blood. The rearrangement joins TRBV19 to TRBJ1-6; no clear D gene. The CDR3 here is CASLRAGYNSPLHF. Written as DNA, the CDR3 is TGTGCCAGCTTAAGAGCAGGATATAATTCACCCCTCCACTTT.